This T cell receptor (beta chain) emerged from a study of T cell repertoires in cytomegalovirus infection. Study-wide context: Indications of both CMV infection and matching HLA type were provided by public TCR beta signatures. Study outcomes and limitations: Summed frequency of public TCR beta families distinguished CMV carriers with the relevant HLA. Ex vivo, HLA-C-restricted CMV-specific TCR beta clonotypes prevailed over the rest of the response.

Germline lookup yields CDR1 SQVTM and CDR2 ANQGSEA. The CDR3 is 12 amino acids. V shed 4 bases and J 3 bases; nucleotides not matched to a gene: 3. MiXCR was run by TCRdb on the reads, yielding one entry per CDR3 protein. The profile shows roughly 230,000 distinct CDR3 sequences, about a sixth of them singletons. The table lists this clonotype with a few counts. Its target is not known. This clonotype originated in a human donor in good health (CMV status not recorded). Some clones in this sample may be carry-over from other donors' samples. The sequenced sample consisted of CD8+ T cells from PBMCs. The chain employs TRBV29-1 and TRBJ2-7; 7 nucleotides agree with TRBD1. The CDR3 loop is CSVGDSYYEQYF. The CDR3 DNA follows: TGCAGCGTTGGGGACAGCTACTACGAGCAGTACTTC.